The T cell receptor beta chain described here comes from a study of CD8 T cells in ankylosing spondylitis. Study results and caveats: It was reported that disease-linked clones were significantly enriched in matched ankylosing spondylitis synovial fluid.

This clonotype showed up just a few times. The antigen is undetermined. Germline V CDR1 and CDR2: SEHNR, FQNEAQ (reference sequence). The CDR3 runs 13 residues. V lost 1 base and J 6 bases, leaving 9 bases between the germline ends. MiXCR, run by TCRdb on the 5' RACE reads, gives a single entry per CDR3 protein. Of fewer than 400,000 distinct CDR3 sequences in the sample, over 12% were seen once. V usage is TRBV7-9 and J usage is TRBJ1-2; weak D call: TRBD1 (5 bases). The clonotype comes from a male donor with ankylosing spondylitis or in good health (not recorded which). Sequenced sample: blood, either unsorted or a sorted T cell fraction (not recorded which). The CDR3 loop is CASSLEMGHGYTF. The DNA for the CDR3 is TGTGCCAGCAGCTTAGAGATGGGACATGGCTACACCTTC.